This T cell receptor (beta chain) came from a study of shared clonotypes between healthy human individuals. The CDR3 covers 15 residues. CDR1 and CDR2 from the germline V gene are SGHRS and YFSETQ. The ends lost 4 bases at V and 3 bases at J; junction bases unmatched: 5. To note about this clone: Its cognate antigen is unknown. Other nucleotide sequences in the sample specify the same CDR3.

Sequenced by immunoSEQ multiplex PCR; TCRdb stores in-frame clones only, minus some. Of over 2 million clones in the sample, roughly 94% were seen once. Study conclusions and caveats: Represented diversity (both genetic and exposure-history) was limited by the small number of donors.

The specimen was naive CD4+ T cells sorted from blood. As to subset: CD45RA+ positively selected. The source is a man aged 18 to 29 in good health. The J gene is TRBJ1-4, the V gene TRBV5-1, with 8 bases fitting TRBD1. The CDR3 loop is CASSETGVSNEKLFF. DNA for the CDR3: TGCGCCAGCAGCGAGACAGGGGTTTCTAATGAAAAACTGTTTTTT. The full variable domain, rest sourced from reference TRBV5-1 and TRBJ1-4, is KAGVTQTPRYLIKTRGQQVTLSCSPISGHRSVSWYQQTPGQGLQFLFEYFSETQRNKGNFPGRFSGRQFSNSRSEMNVSTLELGDSALYLCASSETGVSNEKLFFGSGTQLSVL.